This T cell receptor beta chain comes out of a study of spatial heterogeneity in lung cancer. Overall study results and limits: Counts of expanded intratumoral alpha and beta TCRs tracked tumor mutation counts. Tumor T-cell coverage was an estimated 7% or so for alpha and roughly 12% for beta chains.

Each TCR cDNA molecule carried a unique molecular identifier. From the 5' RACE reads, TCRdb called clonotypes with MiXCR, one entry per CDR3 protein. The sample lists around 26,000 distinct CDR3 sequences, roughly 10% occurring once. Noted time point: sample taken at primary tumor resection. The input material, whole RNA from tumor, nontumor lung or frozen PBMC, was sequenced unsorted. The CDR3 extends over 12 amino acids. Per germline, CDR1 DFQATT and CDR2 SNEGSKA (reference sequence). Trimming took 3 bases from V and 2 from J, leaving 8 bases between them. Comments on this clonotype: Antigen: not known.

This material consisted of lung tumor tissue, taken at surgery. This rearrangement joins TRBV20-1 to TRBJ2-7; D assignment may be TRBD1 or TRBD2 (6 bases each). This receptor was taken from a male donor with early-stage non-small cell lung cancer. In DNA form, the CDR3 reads TGCAGTGCTAGTCGGGGGCCCTACGAGCAGTACTTC. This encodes CSASRGPYEQYF.